This T cell receptor (beta chain) comes out of a study of naive and memory T cell subsets. Both TRBC1 and TRBC2 were covered by a beta constant-region primer of two equimolar oligonucleotides. A 12-nucleotide UMI and the SP2 primer were added to the cDNA 3' end by oligonucleotide ligation. A single record per CDR3 protein comes from TCRdb applying MiXCR to the UMI-ligation and nested PCR reads. Of some 87,000 distinct CDR3 sequences in the sample, over 7% are singletons; the top ten hold over 1.5%. As to this clonotype: No antigen is known for it.

The germline gives CDR1 MNHNY, CDR2 SVGAGI (reference sequence). Trimming shortened V by 2 bases and J by 2 bases, and 7 bases separated the two germline ends. The CDR3 covers 14 residues. Study-wide results and limits: The power law exponent of TCR abundance differed between naive and memory cells. Clonotypes are single alpha or beta chains, not paired receptors.

The source material was central memory CD4+ T cells from blood. The rearrangement uses TRBV6-6 and TRBJ1-3; D not resolved. The receptor was isolated from a human donor in good health. In nucleotides, the CDR3 is TGTGCCAGCAGTTACGAAGCTACTGGAAACACCATATATTTT. Translated: CASSYEATGNTIYF.